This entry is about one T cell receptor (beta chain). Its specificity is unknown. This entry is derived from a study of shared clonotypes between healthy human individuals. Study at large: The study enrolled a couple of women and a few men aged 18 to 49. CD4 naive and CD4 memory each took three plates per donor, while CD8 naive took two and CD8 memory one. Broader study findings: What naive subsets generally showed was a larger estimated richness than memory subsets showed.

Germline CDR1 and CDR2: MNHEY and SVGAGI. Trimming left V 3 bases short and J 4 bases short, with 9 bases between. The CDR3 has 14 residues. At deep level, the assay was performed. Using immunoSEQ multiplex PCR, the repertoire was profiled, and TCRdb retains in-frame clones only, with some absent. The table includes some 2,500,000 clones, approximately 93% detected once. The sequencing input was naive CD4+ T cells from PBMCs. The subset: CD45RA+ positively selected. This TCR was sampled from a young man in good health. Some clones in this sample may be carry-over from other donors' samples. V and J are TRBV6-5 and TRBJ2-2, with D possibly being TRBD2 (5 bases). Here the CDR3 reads CASSYRTLTGELFF. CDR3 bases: TGTGCCAGCAGTTATAGGACTCTCACCGGGGAGCTGTTTTTT.